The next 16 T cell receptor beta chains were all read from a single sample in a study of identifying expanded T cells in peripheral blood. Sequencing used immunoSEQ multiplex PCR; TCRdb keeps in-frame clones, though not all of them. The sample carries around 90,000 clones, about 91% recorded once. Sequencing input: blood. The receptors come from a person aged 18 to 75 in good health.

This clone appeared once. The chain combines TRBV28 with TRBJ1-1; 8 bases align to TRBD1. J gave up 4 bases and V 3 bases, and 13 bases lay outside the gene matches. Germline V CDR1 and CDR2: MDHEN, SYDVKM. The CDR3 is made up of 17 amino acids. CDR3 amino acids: CASSLGRLRDRSTEAFF. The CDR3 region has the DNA TGTGCCAGCAGTTTGGGACGACTGCGGGACAGGAGCACTGAAGCTTTCTTT.

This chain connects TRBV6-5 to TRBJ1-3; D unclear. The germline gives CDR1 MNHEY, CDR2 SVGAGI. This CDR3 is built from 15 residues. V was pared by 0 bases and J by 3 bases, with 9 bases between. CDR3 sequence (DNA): TGTGCCAGCAGTTACTCCGCTGGGGTTGGAAACACCATATATTTT. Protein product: CASSYSAGVGNTIYF.

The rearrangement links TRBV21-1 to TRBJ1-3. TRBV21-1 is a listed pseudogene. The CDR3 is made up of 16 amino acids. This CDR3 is CASSKALRTAGNTIYF. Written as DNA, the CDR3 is TGTGCCAGCAGCAAAGCGTTGCGAACCGCTGGAAACACCATATATTTT.

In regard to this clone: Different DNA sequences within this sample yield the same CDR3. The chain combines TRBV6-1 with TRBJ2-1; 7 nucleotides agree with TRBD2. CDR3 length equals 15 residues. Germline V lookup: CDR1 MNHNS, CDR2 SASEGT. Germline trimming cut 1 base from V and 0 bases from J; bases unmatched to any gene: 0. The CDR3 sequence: CASSEGGGSYNEQFF. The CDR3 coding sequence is TGTGCCAGCAGTGAAGGGGGGGGCTCCTACAATGAGCAGTTCTTC.

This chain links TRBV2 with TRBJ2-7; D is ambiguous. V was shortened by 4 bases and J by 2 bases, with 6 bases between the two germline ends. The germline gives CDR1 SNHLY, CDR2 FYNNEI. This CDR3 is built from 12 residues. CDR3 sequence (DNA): TGTGCCAGCAGTGTGGCTACCTACGAGCAGTACTTC. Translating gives CASSVATYEQYF.

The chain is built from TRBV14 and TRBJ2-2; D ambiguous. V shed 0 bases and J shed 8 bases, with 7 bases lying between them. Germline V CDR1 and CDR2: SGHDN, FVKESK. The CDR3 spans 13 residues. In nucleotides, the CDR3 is TGTGCCAGCAGCCAAGAAGCTTTGGGGGAGCTGTTTTTT. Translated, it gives CASSQEALGELFF. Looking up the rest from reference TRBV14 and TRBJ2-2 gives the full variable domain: EAGVTQFPSHSVIEKGQTVTLRCDPISGHDNLYWYRRVMGKEIKFLLHFVKESKQDESGMPNNRFLAERTGGTYSTLKVQPAELEDSGVYFCASSQEALGELFFGEGSRLTVL.

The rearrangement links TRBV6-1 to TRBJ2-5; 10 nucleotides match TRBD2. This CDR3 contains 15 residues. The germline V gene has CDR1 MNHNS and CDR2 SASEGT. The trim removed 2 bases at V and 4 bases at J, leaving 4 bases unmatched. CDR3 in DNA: TGTGCCAGCAGTGAACTAGCGGGAGAAAGAGAGACCCAGTACTTC. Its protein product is CASSELAGERETQYF.

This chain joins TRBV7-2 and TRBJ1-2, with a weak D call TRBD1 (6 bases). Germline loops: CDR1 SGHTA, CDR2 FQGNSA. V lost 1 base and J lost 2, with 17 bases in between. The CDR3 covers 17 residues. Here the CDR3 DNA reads TGTGCCAGCAGCTTAGTTGGGGGCGCTCCGGGAAACTATGGCTACACCTTC. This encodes CASSLVGGAPGNYGYTF.

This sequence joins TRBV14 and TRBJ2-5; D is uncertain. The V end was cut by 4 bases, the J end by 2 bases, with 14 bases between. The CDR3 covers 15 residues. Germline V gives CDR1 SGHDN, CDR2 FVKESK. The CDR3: CASSPRLVGQETQYF. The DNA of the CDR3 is TGTGCCAGCAGCCCTCGATTGGTGGGTCAAGAGACCCAGTACTTC.

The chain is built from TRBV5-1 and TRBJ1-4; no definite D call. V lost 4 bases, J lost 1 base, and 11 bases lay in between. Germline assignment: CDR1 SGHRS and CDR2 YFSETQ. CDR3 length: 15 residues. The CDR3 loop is CASSTGDGTNEKLFF. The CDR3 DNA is TGCGCCAGCAGCACCGGGGATGGAACTAATGAAAAACTGTTTTTT. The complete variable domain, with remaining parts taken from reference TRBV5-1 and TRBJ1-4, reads KAGVTQTPRYLIKTRGQQVTLSCSPISGHRSVSWYQQTPGQGLQFLFEYFSETQRNKGNFPGRFSGRQFSNSRSEMNVSTLELGDSALYLCASSTGDGTNEKLFFGSGTQLSVL.

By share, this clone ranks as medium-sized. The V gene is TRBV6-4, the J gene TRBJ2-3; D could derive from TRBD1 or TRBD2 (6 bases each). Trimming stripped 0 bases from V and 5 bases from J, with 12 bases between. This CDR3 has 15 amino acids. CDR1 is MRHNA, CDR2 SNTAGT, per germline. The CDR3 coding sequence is TGTGCCAGCAGTGACTCACTAGGGGGGATAGATACGCAGTATTTT. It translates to CASSDSLGGIDTQYF.

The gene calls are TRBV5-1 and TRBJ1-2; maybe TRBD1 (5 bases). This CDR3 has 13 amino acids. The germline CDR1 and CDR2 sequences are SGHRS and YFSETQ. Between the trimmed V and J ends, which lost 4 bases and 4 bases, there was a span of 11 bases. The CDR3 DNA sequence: TGCGCCAGCAGCAGGGACGGGGCCTATGGCTACACCTTC. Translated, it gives CASSRDGAYGYTF.

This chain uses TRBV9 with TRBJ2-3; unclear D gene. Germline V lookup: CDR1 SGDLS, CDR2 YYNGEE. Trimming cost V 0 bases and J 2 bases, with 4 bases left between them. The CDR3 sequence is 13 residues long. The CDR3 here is CASSVEPTDTQYF. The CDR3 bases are TGTGCCAGCAGCGTAGAACCCACAGATACGCAGTATTTT.

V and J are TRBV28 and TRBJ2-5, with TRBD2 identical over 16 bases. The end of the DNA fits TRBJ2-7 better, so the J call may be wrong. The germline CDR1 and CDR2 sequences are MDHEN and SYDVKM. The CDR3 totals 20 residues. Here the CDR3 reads CASVDDGTSGGERRPYEQYF. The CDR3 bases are TGTGCCAGCGTCGATGATGGGACTAGCGGGGGGGAACGACGACCCTACGAGCAGTACTTC.

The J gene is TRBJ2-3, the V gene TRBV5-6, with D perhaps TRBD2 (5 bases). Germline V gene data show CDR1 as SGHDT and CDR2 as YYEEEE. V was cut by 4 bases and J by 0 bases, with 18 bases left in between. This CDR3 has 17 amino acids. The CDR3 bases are TGTGCCAGCAGCGGCGACGGAGGTTCCACTAGCACAGATACGCAGTATTTT. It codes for CASSGDGGSTSTDTQYF.

CDR3 region: CASSHKQGEQYF. As DNA, the CDR3 is TGTGCCAGCAGCCATAAACAGGGGGAGCAGTATTTT. The chain is built from TRBV7-9 and TRBJ2-3; the match to TRBD1 covers 8 bases. Per the germline V gene, CDR1 is SEHNR and CDR2 is FQNEAQ (reference sequence). Trimming removed 5 bases from V and 11 bases from J; junction bases left unmatched: 6. CDR3 length: 12 residues.